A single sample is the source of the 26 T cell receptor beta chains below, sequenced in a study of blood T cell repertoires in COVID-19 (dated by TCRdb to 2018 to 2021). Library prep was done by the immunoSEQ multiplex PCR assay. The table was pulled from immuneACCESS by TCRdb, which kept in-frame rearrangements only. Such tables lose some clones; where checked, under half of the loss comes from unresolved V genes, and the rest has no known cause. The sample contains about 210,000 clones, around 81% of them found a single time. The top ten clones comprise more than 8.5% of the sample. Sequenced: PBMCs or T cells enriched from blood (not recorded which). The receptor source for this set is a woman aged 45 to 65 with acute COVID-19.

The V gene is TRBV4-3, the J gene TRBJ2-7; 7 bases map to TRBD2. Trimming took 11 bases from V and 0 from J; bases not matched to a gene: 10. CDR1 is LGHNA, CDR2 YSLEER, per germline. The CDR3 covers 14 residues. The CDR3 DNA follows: TGCGCCCCGGGAGGCTACTACAGCTCCTACGAGCAGTACTTC. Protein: CAPGGYYSSYEQYF.

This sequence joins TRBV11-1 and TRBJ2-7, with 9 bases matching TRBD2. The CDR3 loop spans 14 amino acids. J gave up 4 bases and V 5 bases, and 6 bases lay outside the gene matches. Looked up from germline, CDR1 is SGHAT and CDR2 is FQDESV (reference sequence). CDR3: CASSVSGSFYEQYF. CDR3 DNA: TGTGCCAGCAGCGTTAGCGGGAGTTTTTACGAGCAGTACTTC. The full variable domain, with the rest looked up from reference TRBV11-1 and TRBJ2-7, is EAEVAQSPRYKITEKSQAVAFWCDPISGHATLYWYRQILGQGPELLVQFQDESVVDDSQLPKDRFSAERLKGVDSTLKIQPAELGDSAMYLCASSVSGSFYEQYFGPGTRLTVT.

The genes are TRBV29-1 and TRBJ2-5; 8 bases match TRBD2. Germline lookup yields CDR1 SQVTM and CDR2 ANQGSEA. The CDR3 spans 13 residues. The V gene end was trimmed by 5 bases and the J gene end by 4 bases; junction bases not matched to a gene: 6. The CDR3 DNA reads TGCAGCGTTCGGAGCGGGGGTCGAGAGACCCAGTACTTC. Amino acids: CSVRSGGRETQYF.

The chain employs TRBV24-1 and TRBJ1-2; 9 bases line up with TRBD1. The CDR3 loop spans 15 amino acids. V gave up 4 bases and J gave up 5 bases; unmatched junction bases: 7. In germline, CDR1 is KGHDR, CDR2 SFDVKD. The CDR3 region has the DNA TGTGCCACCAGTGAGCCGGGACAGGGCTTTTATGGCTACACCTTC. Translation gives CATSEPGQGFYGYTF.

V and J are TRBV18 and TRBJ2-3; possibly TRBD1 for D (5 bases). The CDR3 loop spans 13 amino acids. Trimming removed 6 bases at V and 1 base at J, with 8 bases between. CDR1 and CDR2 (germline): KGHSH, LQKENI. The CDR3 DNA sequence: TGTGCCAGCTCCGCGACAGGCACAGATACGCAGTATTTT. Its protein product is CASSATGTDTQYF.

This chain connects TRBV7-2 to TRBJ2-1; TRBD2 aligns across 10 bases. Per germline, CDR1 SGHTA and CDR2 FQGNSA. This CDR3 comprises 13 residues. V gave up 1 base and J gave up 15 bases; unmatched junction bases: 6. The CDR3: CASSLDLAGDRFF. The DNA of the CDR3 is TGTGCCAGCAGCTTAGATCTAGCGGGGGATAGGTTCTTC.

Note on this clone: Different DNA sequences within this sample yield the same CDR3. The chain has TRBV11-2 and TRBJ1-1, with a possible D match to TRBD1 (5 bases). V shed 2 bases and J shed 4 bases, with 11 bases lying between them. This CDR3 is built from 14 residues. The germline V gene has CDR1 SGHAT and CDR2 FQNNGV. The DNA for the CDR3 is TGTGCCAGCAGCTTAAGGTGGGGGGGCACTGAAGCTTTCTTT. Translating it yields CASSLRWGGTEAFF.

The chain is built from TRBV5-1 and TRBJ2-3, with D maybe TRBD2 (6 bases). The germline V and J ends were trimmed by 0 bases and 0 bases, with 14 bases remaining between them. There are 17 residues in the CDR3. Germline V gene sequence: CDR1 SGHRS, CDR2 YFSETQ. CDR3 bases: TGCGCCAGCAGCTTGGCGGCTAGCGTAACTAGCACAGATACGCAGTATTTT. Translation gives CASSLAASVTSTDTQYF.

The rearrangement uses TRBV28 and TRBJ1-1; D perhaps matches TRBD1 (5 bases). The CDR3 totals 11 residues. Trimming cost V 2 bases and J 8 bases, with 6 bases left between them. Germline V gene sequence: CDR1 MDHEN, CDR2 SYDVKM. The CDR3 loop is CASSLTGEAFF. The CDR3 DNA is TGTGCCAGCAGTTTAACAGGCGAAGCTTTCTTT.

The CDR3 nucleotides read TGTGCCAGCAGTACCCGACAGGGGCCCTCTTATAATTCACCCCTCCACTTT. This encodes CASSTRQGPSYNSPLHF. This chain uses TRBV28 with TRBJ1-6; 8 positions agree with TRBD1. Per the germline V gene, CDR1 is MDHEN and CDR2 is SYDVKM. The CDR3 consists of 17 residues. V gave up 5 bases and J gave up 4 bases; unmatched junction bases: 10.

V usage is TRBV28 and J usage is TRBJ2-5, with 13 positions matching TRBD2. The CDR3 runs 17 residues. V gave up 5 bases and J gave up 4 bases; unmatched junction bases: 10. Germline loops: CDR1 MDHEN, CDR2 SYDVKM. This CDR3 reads CASSRSTSGGDRETQYF. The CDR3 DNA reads TGTGCCAGCAGTCGATCCACTAGCGGGGGGGACAGAGAGACCCAGTACTTC. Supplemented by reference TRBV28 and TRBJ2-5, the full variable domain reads DVKVTQSSRYLVKRTGEKVFLECVQDMDHENMFWYRQDPGLGLRLIYFSYDVKMKEKGDIPEGYSVSREKKERFSLILESASTNQTSMYLCASSRSTSGGDRETQYFGPGTRLLVL.

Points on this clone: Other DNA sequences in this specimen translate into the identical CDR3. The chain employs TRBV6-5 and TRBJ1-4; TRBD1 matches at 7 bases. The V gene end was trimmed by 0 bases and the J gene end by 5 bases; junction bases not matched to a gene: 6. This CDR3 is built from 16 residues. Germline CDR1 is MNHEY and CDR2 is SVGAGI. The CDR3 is CASSYSGGGQNEKLFF. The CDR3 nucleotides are TGTGCCAGCAGTTACTCAGGGGGCGGTCAGAATGAAAAACTGTTTTTT.

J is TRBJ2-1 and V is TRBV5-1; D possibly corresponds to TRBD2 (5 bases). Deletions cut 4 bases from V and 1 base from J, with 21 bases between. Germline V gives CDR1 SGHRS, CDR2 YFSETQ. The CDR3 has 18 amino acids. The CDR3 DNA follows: TGCGCCAGCAGCGGCGGAAGCCTAGCAGGCGGGTCCTACAATGAGCAGTTCTTC. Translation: CASSGGSLAGGSYNEQFF.

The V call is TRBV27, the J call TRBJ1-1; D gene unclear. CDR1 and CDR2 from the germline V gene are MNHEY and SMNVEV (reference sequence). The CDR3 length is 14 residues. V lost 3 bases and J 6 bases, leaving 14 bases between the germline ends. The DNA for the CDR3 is TGTGCCAGCAGTTTTGCGTACTACTCGCCTGAAGCTTTCTTT. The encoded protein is CASSFAYYSPEAFF.

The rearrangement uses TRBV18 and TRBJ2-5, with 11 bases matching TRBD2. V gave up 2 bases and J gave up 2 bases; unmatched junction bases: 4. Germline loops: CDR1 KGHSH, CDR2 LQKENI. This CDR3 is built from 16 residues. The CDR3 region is CASSPTSGGLQETQYF. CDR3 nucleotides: TGTGCCAGCTCACCAACTAGCGGGGGCCTTCAAGAGACCCAGTACTTC.

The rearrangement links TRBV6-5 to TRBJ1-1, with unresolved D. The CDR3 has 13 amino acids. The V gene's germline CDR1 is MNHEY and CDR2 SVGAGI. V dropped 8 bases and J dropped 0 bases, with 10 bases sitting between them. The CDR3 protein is CASGGRLNTEAFF. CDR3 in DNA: TGTGCCAGCGGAGGACGCCTGAACACTGAAGCTTTCTTT.

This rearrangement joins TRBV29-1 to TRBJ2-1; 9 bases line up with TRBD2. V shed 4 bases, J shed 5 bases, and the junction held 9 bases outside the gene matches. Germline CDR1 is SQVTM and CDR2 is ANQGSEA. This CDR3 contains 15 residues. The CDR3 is CSVVLSSGVNNEQFF. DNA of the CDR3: TGCAGCGTTGTTCTATCTAGCGGGGTGAACAATGAGCAGTTCTTC.

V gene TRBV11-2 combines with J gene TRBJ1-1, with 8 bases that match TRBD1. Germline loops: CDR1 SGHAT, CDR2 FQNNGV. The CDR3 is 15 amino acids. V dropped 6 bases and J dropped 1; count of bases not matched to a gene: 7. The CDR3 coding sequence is TGTGCCAGCAGGCGGAGAGGGACAGGGAACACTGAAGCTTTCTTT. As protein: CASRRRGTGNTEAFF.

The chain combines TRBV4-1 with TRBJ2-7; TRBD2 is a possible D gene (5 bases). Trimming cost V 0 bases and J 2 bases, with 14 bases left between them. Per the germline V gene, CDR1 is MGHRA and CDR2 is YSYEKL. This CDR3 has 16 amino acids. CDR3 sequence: CASSQERAPLAYEQYF. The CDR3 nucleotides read TGCGCCAGCAGCCAAGAGAGGGCCCCTCTAGCCTACGAGCAGTACTTC.

CDR3 loop: CAINGGVTDTQYF. Here the CDR3 DNA reads TGCGCCATTAACGGGGGGGTCACAGATACGCAGTATTTT. The chain employs TRBV10-2 and TRBJ2-3; 8 nucleotides line up with TRBD2. The J segment lost 2 bases and the V segment lost 10 bases, leaving 5 bases of the junction unmatched. CDR3 size: 13 residues. From germline, CDR1 is WSHSY and CDR2 SAAADI.

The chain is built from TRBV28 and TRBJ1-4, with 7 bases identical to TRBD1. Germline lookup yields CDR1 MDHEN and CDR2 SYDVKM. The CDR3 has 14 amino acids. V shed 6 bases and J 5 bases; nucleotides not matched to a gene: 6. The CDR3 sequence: CASRPGTANEKLFF. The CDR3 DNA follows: TGTGCCAGCAGGCCCGGGACAGCAAATGAAAAACTGTTTTTT.

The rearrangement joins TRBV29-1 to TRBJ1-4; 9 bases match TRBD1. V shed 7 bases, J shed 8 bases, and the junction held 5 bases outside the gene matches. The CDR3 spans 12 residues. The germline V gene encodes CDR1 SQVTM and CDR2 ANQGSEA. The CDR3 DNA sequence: TGCAGCGCCGGACAGGGGCGAGAAAAACTGTTTTTT. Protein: CSAGQGREKLFF. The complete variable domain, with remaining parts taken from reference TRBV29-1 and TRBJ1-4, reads SAVISQKPSRDICQRGTSLTIQCQVDSQVTMMFWYRQQPGQSLTLIATANQGSEATYESGFVIDKFPISRPNLTFSTLTVSNMSPEDSSIYLCSAGQGREKLFFGSGTQLSVL.

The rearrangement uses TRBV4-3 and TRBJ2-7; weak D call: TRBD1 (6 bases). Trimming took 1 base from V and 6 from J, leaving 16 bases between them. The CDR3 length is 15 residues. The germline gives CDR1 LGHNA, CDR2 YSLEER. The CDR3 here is CASSQVDLQGGEQYF. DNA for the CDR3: TGCGCCAGCAGCCAAGTTGATCTACAGGGCGGCGAGCAGTACTTC.

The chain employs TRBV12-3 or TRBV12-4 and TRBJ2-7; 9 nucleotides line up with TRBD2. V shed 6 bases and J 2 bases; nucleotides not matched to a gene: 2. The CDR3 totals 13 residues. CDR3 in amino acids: CASRVAGAYEQYF. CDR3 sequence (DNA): TGTGCCAGCAGGGTAGCGGGAGCCTACGAGCAGTACTTC.

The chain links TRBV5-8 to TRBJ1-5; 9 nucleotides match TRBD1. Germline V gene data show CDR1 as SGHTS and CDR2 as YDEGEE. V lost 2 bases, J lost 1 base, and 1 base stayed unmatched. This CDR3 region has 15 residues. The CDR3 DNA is TGTGCCAGCAGCTTTGGACAGGGGAGCAATCAGCCCCAGCATTTT. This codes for CASSFGQGSNQPQHF.

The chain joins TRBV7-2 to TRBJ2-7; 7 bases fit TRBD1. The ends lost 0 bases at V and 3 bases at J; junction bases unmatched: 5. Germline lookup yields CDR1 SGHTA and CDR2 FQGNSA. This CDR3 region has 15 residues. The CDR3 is CASSLAGTGDYEQYF. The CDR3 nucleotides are TGTGCCAGCAGCTTAGCGGGAACAGGGGACTACGAGCAGTACTTC.